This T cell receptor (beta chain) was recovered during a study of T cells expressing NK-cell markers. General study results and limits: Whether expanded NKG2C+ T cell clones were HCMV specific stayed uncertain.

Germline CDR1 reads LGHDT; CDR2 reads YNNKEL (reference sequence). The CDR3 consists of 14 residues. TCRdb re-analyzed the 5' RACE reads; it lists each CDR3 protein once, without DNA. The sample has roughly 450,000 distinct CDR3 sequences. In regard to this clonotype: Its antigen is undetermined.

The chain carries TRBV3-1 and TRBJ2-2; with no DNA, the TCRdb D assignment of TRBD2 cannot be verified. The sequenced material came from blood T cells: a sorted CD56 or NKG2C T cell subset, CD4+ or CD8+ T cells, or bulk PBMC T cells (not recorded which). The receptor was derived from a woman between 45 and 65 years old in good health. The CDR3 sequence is CASSPLAGAGELFF.